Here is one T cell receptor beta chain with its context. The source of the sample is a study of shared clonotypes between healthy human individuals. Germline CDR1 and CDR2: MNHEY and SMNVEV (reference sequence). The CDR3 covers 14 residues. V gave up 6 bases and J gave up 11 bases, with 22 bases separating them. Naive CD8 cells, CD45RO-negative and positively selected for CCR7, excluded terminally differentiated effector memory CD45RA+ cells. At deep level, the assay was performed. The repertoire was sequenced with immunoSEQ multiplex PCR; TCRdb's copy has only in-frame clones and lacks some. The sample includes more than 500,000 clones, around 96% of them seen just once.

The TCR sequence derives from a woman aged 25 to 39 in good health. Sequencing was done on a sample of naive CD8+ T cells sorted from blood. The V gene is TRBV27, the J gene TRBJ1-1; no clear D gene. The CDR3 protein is CASSHHRATDEAFF. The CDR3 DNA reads TGTGCCAGCAGCCACCACAGAGCAACAGATGAGGCTTTCTTT.